A single sample is the source of the 9 T cell receptor beta chains below, sequenced in a study of blood T cell repertoires in COVID-19. The table came from immunoSEQ multiplex PCR; TCRdb's copy has only in-frame clones and leaves some out. The data show approximately 190,000 clones, roughly 82% seen once. Material: peripheral blood. Receptor source: a woman in her sixties or seventies with COVID-19, enrolled during active disease.

The genes are TRBV28 and TRBJ1-5; 10 bases map to TRBD1. The V and J ends lost 4 bases and 3 bases, in that order; junction bases with no gene match: 9. CDR3 length: 17 residues. Germline values: CDR1 MDHEN, CDR2 SYDVKM. The DNA for the CDR3 is TGTGCCAGCAGTTCCCCGACAGGGGGCAAATTCAATCAGCCCCAGCATTTT. This sequence encodes CASSSPTGGKFNQPQHF.

This CDR3 reads CASSSYLARSSYEQYF. The DNA for the CDR3 is TGTGCCAGCAGTTCCTACCTAGCGAGAAGCTCCTACGAGCAGTACTTC. The chain uses TRBV27 and TRBJ2-7, with D maybe TRBD2 (6 bases). Germline-derived CDR1 and CDR2 are MNHEY and SMNVEV (reference sequence). Trimming took 4 bases from V and 0 from J, leaving 16 bases between them. This CDR3 is built from 16 residues.

In this sample, this clone turned up a few times. The genes are TRBV9 and TRBJ2-3; possibly TRBD2 for D (7 bases). The CDR3 extends over 15 amino acids. CDR1 and CDR2 (germline): SGDLS, YYNGEE. V lost 2 bases and J 7 bases, leaving 17 bases between the germline ends. CDR3 bases: TGTGCCAGCAGCGTTTCGGCGGGGGCCCAATATACGCAGTATTTT. Translation gives CASSVSAGAQYTQYF.

The chain uses TRBV6-5 and TRBJ1-5, with a possible D match to TRBD1 (6 bases). Germline CDR1 is MNHEY and CDR2 is SVGAGI. The V end was cut by 6 bases, the J end by 7 bases, with 19 bases between. This CDR3 is built from 15 residues. CDR3 amino acids: CASRPIRGLGQPQHF. The CDR3, as DNA: TGTGCCAGCAGACCAATCAGGGGATTGGGGCAGCCCCAGCATTTT.

V usage is TRBV20-1 and J usage is TRBJ2-7; a weak D match, TRBD1 (5 bases). The CDR3 consists of 11 residues. Germline V gene data show CDR1 as DFQATT and CDR2 as SNEGSKA (reference sequence). V was clipped by 8 bases and J by 5 bases, with 13 bases between them. CDR3 residues: CSPSAGNEQYV. DNA of the CDR3: TGCAGTCCCTCGGCAGGGAACGAGCAGTACGTC.

The rearrangement uses TRBV28 and TRBJ1-1, with 7 bases matching TRBD1. CDR1 and CDR2 from the germline V gene are MDHEN and SYDVKM. J was trimmed by 1 base and V by 7 bases; bases with no gene match: 3. This CDR3 is built from 13 residues. The CDR3 region has the DNA TGTGCCAGCACCCGACAGGGGAACACTGAAGCTTTCTTT. Protein: CASTRQGNTEAFF.

The chain combines TRBV28 with TRBJ1-2; 8 bases are shared with TRBD1. Germline CDR1 is MDHEN and CDR2 is SYDVKM. The CDR3 length is 13 residues. The junction had 5 bases not matched to a gene; V was cut back by 6 bases and J by 5 bases. The CDR3, as DNA: TGTGCCAGCAGCCCGGACAGGGCGTATGGCTACACCTTC. This codes for CASSPDRAYGYTF.

V usage is TRBV7-9 and J usage is TRBJ2-2; D perhaps matches TRBD2 (6 bases). CDR1 and CDR2 from the germline V gene are SEHNR and FQNEAQ (reference sequence). Deletions cut 5 bases from V and 1 base from J, with 14 bases between. The CDR3 runs 16 residues. The CDR3 is CASSHMGRENTGELFF. The CDR3 coding sequence is TGTGCCAGCAGCCATATGGGGCGGGAGAACACCGGGGAGCTGTTTTTT.

This clone has only one observation. The gene calls are TRBV10-1 and TRBJ1-3, with a possible D match to TRBD1 (5 bases). Looked up from germline, CDR1 is WNHNN and CDR2 is SYGVQD (reference sequence). This CDR3 comprises 17 residues. V lost 4 bases, J lost 2 bases, and 18 bases lay in between. DNA of the CDR3: TGCGCCAGCAGTGCGTGGAACCAGGGTAAGCCTGGAAACACCATATATTTT. Protein sequence: CASSAWNQGKPGNTIYF.